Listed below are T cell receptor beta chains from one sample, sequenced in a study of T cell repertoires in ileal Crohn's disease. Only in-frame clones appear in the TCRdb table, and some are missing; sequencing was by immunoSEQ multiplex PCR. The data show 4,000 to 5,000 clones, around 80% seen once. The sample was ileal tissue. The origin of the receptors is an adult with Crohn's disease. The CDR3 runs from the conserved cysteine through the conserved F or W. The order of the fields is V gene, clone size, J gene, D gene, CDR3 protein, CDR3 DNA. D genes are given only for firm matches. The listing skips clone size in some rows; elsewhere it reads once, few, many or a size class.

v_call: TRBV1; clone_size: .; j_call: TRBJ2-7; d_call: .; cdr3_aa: CTIVSIRDNKVYEQYF; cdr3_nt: TGCACCATCGTGTCGATCAGGGACAATAAAGTCTACGAGCAGTACTTC
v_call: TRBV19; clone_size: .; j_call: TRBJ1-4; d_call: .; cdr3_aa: CASRLRGDGEKLFF; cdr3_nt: TGTGCCAGTAGATTAAGGGGCGATGGTGAAAAACTGTTTTTT
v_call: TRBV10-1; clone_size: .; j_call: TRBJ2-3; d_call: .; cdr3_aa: CASSEFPSGTDTQYF; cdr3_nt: TGCGCCAGCAGTGAATTCCCTTCGGGCACAGATACGCAGTATTTT
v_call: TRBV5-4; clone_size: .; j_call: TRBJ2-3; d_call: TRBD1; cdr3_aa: CASSERRTGGADTQYF; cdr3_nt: TGTGCCAGCAGCGAGCGGAGAACAGGGGGCGCAGATACGCAGTATTTT
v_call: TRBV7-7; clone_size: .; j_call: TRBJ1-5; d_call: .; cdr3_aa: CASSLDRDQPQHF; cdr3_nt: TGTGCCAGCAGCTTAGACAGGGATCAGCCCCAGCATTTT
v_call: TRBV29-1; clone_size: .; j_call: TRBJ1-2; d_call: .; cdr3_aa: CSVGMQGISYTF; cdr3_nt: TGCAGCGTTGGAATGCAGGGCATAAGCTACACCTTC
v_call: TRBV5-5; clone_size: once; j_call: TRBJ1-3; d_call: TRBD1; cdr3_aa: CASSPTGVGNTIYF; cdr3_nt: TGTGCCAGCAGCCCAACAGGGGTTGGAAACACCATATATTTT
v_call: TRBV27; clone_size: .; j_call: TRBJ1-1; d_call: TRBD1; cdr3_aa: CASRIQGGSGENTEAFF; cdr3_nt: TGTGCCAGCAGGATACAGGGGGGAAGTGGAGAGAACACTGAAGCTTTCTTT
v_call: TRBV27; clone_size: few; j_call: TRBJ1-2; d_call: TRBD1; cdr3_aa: CASSINPGQGWGYTF; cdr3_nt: TGTGCCAGCAGTATAAATCCGGGACAGGGCTGGGGCTACACCTTC
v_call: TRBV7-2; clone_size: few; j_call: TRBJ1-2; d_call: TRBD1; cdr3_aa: CASSHRGQGAEGYTF; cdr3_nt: TGTGCCAGCAGCCATAGAGGACAGGGGGCAGAAGGCTACACCTTC
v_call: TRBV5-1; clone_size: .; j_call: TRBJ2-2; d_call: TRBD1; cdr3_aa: CASSQGGQGITGELFF; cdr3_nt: TGCGCCAGCAGCCAGGGGGGACAGGGGATAACCGGGGAGCTGTTTTTT
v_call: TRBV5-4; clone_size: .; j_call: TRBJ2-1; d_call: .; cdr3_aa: CASSGGQSAKYNEQFF; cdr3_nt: TGTGCCAGCAGCGGCGGACAGTCGGCTAAGTACAATGAGCAGTTCTTC
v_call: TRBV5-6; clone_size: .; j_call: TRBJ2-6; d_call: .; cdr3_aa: CASSLTQNSGANVLTF; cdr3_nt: TGTGCCAGCAGCTTAACCCAAAACTCCGGGGCCAACGTCCTGACTTTC
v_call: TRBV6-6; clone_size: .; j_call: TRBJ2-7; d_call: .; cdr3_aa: CASNPVRASYEQYF; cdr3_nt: TGTGCCAGCAACCCAGTCAGGGCCTCCTACGAGCAGTACTTC
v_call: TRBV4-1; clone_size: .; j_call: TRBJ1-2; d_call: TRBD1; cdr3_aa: CASSQDGTGGEYYGYTF; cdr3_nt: TGCGCCAGCAGCCAAGATGGGACAGGGGGAGAGTATTATGGCTACACCTTC
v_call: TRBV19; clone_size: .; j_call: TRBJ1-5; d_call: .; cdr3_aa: CASHPGGGTNQPQHF; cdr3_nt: TGTGCCAGTCATCCCGGGGGGGGGACCAATCAGCCCCAGCATTTT
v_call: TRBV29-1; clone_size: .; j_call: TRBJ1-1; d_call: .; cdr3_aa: CSVHDSGRGAAEAFF; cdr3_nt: TGCAGCGTTCACGATTCAGGGCGTGGGGCCGCTGAAGCTTTCTTT
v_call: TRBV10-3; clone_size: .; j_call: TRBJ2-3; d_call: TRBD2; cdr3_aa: CAIRRTSSQPTDTQYF; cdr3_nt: TGTGCCATCAGACGGACTAGCTCCCAACCTACAGATACGCAGTATTTT
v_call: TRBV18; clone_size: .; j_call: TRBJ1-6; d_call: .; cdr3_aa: CASSLTGLPYNSPLHF; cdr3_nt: TGTGCCAGCTCTCTCACAGGGTTGCCCTATAATTCACCCCTCCACTTT
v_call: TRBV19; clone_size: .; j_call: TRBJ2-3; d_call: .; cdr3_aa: CASSMNEGSDTQYF; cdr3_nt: TGTGCCAGTAGTATGAATGAGGGCTCAGATACGCAGTATTTT
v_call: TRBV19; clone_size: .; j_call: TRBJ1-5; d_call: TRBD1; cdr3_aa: CASSSTQGKRTQPQHF; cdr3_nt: TGTGCCAGTAGTTCCACACAGGGGAAGAGGACTCAGCCCCAGCATTTT
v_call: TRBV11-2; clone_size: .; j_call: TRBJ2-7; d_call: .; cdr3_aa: CASSKSYEQYF; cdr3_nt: TGTGCCAGCTCAAAATCCTACGAGCAGTACTTC
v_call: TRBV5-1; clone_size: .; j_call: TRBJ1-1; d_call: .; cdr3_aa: CASRGLENTEAFF; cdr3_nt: TGCGCCAGCAGGGGGCTTGAGAACACTGAAGCTTTCTTT
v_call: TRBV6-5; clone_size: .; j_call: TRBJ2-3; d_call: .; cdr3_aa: CASSSRLGRGTDTQYF; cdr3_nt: TGTGCCAGCAGTTCCCGACTGGGTCGGGGCACAGATACGCAGTATTTT
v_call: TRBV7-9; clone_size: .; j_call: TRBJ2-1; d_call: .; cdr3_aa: CASSSPRSGNNEQFF; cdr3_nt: TGTGCCAGCAGCTCCCCCCGGTCCGGGAACAATGAGCAGTTCTTC
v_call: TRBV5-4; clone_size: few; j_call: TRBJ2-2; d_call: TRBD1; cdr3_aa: CASSLGTGGTGELFF; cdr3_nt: TGTGCCAGCAGCTTAGGGACAGGAGGGACCGGGGAGCTGTTTTTT
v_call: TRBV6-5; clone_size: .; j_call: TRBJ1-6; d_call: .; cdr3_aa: CASSYSRSFSPLHF; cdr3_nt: TGTGCCAGCAGTTACTCGAGGTCTTTCTCCCCCCTCCACTTT
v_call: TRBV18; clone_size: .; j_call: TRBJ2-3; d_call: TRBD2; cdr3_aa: CASSPPGVTALAGEGADTQYF; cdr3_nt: TGTGCCAGCTCACCGCCTGGGGTGACAGCACTAGCGGGGGAAGGGGCAGATACGCAGTATTTT
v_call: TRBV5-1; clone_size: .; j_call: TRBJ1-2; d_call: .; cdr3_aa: CASSGGEGDPLGYTF; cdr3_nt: TGCGCCAGCAGCGGGGGAGAGGGGGACCCCTTGGGCTACACCTTC
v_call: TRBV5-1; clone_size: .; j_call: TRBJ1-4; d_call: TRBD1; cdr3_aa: CASRSQGPNEKLFF; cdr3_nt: TGCGCCAGCAGGTCACAGGGGCCTAATGAAAAACTGTTTTTT
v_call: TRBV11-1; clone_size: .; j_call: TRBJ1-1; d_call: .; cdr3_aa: CASSLGGETEAFF; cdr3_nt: TGTGCCAGCAGCTTAGGGGGGGAAACTGAAGCTTTCTTT
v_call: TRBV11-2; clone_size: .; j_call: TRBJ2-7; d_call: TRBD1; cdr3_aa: CASSQDRGVPYEQYF; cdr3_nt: TGTGCCAGCAGCCAGGACAGGGGGGTACCCTACGAGCAGTACTTC
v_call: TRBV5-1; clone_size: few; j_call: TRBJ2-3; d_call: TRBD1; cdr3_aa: CASSPTGNRISTDTQYF; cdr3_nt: TGCGCCAGCAGCCCGACAGGGAACAGGATTAGCACAGATACGCAGTATTTT
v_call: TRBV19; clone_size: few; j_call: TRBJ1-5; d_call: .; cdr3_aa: CASSMASLSGDQPQHF; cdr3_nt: TGTGCCAGTAGTATGGCTTCATTGTCAGGGGATCAGCCCCAGCATTTT
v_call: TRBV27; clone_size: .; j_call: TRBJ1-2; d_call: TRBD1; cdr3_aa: CASRPWDREGYGYTF; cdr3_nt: TGTGCCAGCAGACCGTGGGACAGGGAAGGCTATGGCTACACCTTC
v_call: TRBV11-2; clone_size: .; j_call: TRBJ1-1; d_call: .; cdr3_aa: CASSFIQIKNTEAFF; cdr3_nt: TGTGCCAGCAGCTTTATCCAGATTAAGAACACTGAAGCTTTCTTT
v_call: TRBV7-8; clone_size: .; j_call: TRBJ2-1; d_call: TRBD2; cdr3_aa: CASSPRVGSGEGNEQFF; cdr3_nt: TGTGCCAGCAGCCCCCGAGTGGGAAGCGGGGAAGGGAATGAGCAGTTCTTC
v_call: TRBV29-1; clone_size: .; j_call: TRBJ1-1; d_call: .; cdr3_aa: CSVRWALNTEAFF; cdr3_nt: TGCAGCGTTCGGTGGGCGTTGAACACTGAAGCTTTCTTT
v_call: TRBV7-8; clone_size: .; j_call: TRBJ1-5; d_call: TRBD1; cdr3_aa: CASSVTGGIQPQHF; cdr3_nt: TGTGCCAGCAGCGTGACAGGGGGGATTCAGCCCCAGCATTTT
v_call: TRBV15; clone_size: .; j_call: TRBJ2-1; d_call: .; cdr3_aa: CATGRVGRGATYNEQFF; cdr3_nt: TGTGCCACCGGCAGAGTCGGAAGGGGCGCGACCTACAATGAGCAGTTCTTC
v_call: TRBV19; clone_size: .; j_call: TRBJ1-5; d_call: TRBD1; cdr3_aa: CASRTQGATQPQHF; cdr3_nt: TGTGCCAGTAGAACACAGGGGGCCACTCAGCCCCAGCATTTT
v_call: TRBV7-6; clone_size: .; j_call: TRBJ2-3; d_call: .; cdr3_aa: CASSLAPPLASTDTQYF; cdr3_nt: TGTGCCAGCAGCTTAGCCCCACCTTTGGCTAGCACAGATACGCAGTATTTT
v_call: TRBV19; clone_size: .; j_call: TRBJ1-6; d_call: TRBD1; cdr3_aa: CASSIPPTGGRSSPLHF; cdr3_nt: TGTGCCAGTAGTATCCCACCGACAGGGGGCCGTAGTTCACCCCTCCACTTT
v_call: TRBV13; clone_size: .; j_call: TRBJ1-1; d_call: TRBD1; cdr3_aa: CASSLWGQGANGEAFF; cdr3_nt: TGTGCCAGCAGCTTATGGGGACAGGGGGCGAACGGTGAAGCTTTCTTT
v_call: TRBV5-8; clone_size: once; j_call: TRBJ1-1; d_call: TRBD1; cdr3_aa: CASSFSRGATEAFF; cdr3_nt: TGTGCCAGCAGCTTCTCCAGGGGGGCCACTGAAGCTTTCTTT
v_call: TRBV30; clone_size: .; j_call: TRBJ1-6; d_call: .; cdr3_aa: CAWGKGGNSPLHF; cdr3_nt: TGTGCCTGGGGGAAGGGGGGGAATTCACCCCTCCACTTT
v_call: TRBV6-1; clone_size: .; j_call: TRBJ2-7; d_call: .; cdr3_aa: CASSESRDYEQYF; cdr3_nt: TGTGCCAGCAGTGAATCGAGGGACTACGAGCAGTACTTC
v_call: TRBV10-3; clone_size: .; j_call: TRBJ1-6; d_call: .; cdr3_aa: CAISVNNPSYHSPLHF; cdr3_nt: TGTGCCATCAGTGTGAACAACCCATCATACCATTCACCCCTCCACTTT
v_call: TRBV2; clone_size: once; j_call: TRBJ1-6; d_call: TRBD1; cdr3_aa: CASKGAGTPRLSPLHF; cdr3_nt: TGTGCCAGCAAGGGGGCAGGGACCCCTCGGCTTTCACCCCTCCACTTT
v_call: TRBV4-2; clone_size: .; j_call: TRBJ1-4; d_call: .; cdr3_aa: CASSQDENGNEKLFF; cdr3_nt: TGTGCCAGCAGCCAAGATGAGAACGGGAATGAAAAACTGTTTTTT
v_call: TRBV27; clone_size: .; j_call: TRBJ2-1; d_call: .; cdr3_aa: CASSSYMTYNEQFF; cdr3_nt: TGTGCCAGCAGTTCTTACATGACCTACAATGAGCAGTTCTTC
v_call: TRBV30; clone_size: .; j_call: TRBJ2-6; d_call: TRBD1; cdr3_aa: CAWSARIDRAGANVLTF; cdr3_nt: TGTGCCTGGAGTGCCCGGATCGACAGGGCAGGGGCCAACGTCCTGACTTTC
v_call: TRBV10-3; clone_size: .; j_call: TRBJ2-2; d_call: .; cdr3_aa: CAISESTQTGELFF; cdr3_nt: TGTGCCATCAGTGAGTCTACCCAGACCGGGGAGCTGTTTTTT